This T cell receptor beta chain originates from a study of T-cell reconstitution after alpha-beta-depleted transplantation in children. Many counts were recorded for this clonotype. Unique molecular identifiers were incorporated during preparation of the TCRbeta library. One entry per CDR3 protein results from TCRdb running MiXCR on the PCR reads. This table holds fewer than 550,000 distinct CDR3 sequences, approximately 10% found once. The CDR3 has 16 residues. CDR1 and CDR2 from the germline V gene are SGHRS and YFSETQ. V gave up 0 bases and J gave up 7 bases, with 16 bases separating them. V is TRBV5-1 and J is TRBJ1-4, with unresolved D. The starting material was PBMCs, obtained before TCRalphabeta/CD19-depleted stem cell transplant. The clonotype comes from a child under 10 years old with inherited bone marrow failure, due to receive a stem cell transplant. The CDR3 DNA reads as TGCGCCAGCAGCTTGGCCTCCGGAGGGAGGATTGAAAAACTGTTTTTT. Amino acid sequence: CASSLASGGRIEKLFF.